Sequencing of this TCR beta chain was carried out in a study of T cells in Graves' hyperthyroidism and ophthalmopathy. Study as a whole: Once the initial diagnosis was made, peripheral blood was obtained before any treatment. General study points: The authors' 13 V-J model separated ophthalmopathy from stable hyperthyroidism. Blood also held most thyroid clonotypes expanded beyond 0.001.

Extraction of PBMCs used around 9.6 ml of fresh peripheral blood. The source material, RNA transcripts, was used to amplify TCR beta CDR3 regions. In the first-round RT-PCR of the TCR CDR3, the HTBI primer set was used. TCRdb redid the calling of the multiplex PCR reads with MiXCR, one entry per CDR3 protein. The repertoire holds about 380,000 distinct CDR3 sequences, approximately 13% seen once, with about 20% in the top ten. Germline-derived CDR1 and CDR2 are SGHRS and YFSETQ. The CDR3 is 15 residues long. The germline V and J ends were trimmed by 3 bases and 2 bases, with 15 bases remaining between them. This clonotype was counted ten times or more. Its antigen is currently unknown.

Sequences were obtained from blood. V gene TRBV5-1 combines with J gene TRBJ2-7; possibly TRBD1 or TRBD2 for D (5 bases each). The TCR was taken from a man aged 30 to 39 with Graves' hyperthyroidism that later progressed to Graves' ophthalmopathy. The CDR3 DNA follows: TGCGCCAGCAGCTGGGGGTGGGGCCGCACCTACGAGCAGTACTTC. Translated: CASSWGWGRTYEQYF.